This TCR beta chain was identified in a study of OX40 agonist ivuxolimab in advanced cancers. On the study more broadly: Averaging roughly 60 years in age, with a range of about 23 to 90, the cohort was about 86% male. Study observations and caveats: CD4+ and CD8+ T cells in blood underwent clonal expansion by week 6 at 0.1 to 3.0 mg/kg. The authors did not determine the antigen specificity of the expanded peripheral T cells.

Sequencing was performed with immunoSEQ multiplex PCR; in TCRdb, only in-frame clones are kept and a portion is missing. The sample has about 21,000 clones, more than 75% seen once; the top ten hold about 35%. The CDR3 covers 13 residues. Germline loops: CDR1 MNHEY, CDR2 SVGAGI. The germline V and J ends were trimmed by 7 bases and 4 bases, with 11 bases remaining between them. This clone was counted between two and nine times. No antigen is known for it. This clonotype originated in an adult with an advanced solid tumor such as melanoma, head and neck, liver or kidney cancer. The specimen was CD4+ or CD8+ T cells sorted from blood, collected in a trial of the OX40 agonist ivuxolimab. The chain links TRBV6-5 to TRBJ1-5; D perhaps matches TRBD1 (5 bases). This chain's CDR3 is CASTPGLNQPQHF. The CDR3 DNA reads TGTGCCAGCACGCCAGGGCTGAATCAGCCCCAGCATTTT.